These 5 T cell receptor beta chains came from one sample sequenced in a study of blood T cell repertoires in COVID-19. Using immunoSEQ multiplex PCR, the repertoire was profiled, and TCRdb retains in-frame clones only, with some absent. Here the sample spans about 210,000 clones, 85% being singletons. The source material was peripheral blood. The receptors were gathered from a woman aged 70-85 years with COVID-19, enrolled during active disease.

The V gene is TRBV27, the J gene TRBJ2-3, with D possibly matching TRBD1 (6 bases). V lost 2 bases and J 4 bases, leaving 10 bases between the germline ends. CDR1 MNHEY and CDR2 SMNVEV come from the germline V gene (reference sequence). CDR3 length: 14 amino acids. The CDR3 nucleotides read TGTGCCAGCAGTTTAGTACAGGGCGCAGATACGCAGTATTTT. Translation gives CASSLVQGADTQYF.

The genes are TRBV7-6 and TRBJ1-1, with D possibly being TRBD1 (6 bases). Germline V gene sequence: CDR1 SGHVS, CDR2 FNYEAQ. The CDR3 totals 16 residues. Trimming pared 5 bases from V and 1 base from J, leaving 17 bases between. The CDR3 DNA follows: TGTGCCAGCAGCCGCAACACAGGGCGACCGAACACTGAAGCTTTCTTT. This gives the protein CASSRNTGRPNTEAFF. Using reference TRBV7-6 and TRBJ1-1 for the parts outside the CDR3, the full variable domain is GAGVSQSPRYKVTKRGQDVALRCDPISGHVSLYWYRQALGQGPEFLTYFNYEAQQDKSGLPNDRFSAERPEGSISTLTIQRTEQRDSAMYRCASSRNTGRPNTEAFFGQGTRLTVV.

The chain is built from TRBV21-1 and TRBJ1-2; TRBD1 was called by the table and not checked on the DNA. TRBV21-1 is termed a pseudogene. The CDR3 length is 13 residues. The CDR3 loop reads CASKDSLNYGYTF. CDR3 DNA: TGTGCCAGCAAGGACAGTCTAAACTATGGCTACACCTTC.

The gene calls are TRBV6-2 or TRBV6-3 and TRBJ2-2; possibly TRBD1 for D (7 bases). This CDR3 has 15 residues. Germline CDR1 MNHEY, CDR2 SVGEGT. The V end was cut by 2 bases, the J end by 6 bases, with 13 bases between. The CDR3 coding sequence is TGTGCCAGCAGTTACCGGGGCAGGGGGGCCGGGGAGCTGTTTTTT. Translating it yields CASSYRGRGAGELFF.

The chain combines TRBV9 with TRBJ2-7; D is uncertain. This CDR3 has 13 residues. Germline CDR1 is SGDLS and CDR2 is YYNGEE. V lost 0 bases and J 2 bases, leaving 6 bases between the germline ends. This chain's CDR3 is CASSVADTYEQYF. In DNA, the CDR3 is TGTGCCAGCAGCGTAGCTGACACCTACGAGCAGTACTTC.